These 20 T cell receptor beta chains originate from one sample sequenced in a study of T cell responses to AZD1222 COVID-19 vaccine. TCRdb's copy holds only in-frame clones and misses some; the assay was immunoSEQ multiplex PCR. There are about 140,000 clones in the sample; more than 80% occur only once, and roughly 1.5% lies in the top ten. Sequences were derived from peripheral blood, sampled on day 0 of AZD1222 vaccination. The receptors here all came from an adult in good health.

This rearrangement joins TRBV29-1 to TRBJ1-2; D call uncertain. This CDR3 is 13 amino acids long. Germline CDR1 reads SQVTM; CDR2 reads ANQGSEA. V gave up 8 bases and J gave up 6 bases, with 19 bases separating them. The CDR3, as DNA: TGCAGCACACCGAGAGGGCAGGTTGATGGCTACACCTTC. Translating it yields CSTPRGQVDGYTF.

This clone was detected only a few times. The CDR3 loop reads CASSPTRARGSYNEQFF. CDR3 coding DNA: TGTGCCAGCTCTCCTACTAGAGCGAGAGGCTCCTACAATGAGCAGTTCTTC. V and J are TRBV18 and TRBJ2-1; maybe TRBD2 (5 bases). Germline CDR1 reads KGHSH; CDR2 reads LQKENI. The V end was cut by 6 bases, the J end by 0 bases, with 18 bases between. The CDR3 totals 17 residues.

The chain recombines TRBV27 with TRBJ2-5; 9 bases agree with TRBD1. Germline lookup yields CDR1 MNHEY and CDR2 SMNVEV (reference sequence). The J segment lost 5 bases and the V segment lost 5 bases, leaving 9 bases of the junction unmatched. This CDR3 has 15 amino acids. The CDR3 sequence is CASSAGTGFLETQYF. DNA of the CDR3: TGTGCCAGCAGTGCCGGGACAGGGTTTCTTGAGACCCAGTACTTC.

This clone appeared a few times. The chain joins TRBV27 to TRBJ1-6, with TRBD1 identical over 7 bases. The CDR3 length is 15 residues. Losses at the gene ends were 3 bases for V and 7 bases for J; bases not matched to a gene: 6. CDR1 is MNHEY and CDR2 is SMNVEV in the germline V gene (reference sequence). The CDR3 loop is CASSFLSGGNSPLHF. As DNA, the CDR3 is TGTGCCAGCAGTTTCCTGTCAGGGGGAAATTCACCCCTCCACTTT.

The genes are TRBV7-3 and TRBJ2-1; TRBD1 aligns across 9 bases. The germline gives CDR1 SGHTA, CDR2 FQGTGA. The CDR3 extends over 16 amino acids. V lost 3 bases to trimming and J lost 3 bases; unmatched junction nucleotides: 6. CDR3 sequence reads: CASSLSGTGLYNEQFF. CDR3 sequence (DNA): TGTGCCAGCAGCTTGAGTGGGACAGGGCTCTACAATGAGCAGTTCTTC.

For the CDR3, the DNA is TGTGCCACCAGCAGAGAAAAGGGCGGCTCCTACAATGAGCAGTTCTTC. Translation gives CATSREKGGSYNEQFF. V is TRBV15 and J is TRBJ2-1; D is ambiguous. V dropped 0 bases and J dropped 0 bases, with 9 bases sitting between them. The CDR3 totals 16 residues. Germline CDR1 and CDR2: LNHNV and YYDKDF (reference sequence).

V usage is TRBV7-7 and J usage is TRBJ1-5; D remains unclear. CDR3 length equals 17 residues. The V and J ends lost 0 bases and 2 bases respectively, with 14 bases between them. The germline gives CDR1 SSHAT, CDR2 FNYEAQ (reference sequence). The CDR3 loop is CASSLARVKPGNQPQHF. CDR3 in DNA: TGTGCCAGCAGCTTAGCGCGGGTTAAACCTGGCAATCAGCCCCAGCATTTT.

CDR3 in DNA: TGTGCCAGCAGCTCCCGGGGACTAGCGGCCCTCACAGATACGCAGTATTTT. This translates into CASSSRGLAALTDTQYF. The genes are TRBV9 and TRBJ2-3; 11 bases map to TRBD2. The CDR3 is made up of 17 amino acids. The ends lost 4 bases at V and 2 bases at J; junction bases unmatched: 9. Looked up from germline, CDR1 is SGDLS and CDR2 is YYNGEE.

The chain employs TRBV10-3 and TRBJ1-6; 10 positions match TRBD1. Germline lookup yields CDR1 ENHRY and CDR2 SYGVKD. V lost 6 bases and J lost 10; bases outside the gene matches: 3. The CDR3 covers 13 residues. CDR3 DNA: TGTGCCATCAGCGGGACAGGGGACTCACCCCTCCACTTT. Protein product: CAISGTGDSPLHF.

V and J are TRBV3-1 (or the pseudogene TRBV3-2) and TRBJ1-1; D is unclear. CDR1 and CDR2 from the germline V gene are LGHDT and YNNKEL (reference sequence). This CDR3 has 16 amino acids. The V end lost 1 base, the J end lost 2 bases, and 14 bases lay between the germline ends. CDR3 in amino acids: CASSQGSWIPNTEAFF. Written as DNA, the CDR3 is TGTGCCAGCAGCCAAGGGTCGTGGATTCCTAACACTGAAGCTTTCTTT.

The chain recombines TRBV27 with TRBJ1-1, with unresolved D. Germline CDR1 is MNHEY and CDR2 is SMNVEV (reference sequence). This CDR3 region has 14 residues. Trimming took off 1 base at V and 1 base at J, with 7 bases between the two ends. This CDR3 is CASSLYSGNTEAFF. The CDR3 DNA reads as TGTGCCAGCAGTTTATATTCAGGGAACACTGAAGCTTTCTTT.

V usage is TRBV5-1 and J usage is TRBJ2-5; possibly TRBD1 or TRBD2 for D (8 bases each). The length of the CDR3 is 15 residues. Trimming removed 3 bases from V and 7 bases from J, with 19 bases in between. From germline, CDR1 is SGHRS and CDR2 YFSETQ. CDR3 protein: CASSSGGTGQWTQYF. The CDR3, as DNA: TGCGCCAGCAGCTCGGGGGGGACAGGCCAATGGACCCAGTACTTC.

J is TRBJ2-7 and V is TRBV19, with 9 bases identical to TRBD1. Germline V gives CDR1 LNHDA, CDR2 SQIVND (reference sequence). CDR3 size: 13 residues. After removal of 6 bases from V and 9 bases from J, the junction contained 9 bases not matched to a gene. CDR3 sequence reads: CASSRDRVKRQYF. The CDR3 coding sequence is TGTGCCAGTAGCCGGGACAGGGTAAAAAGGCAGTACTTC.

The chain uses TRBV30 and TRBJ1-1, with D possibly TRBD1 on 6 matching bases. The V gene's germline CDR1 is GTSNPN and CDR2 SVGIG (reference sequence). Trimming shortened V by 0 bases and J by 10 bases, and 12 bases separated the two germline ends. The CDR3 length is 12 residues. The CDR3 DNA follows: TGTGCCTGGAGTGTAGGGGGGGTCTCAGCTTTCTTT. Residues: CAWSVGGVSAFF.

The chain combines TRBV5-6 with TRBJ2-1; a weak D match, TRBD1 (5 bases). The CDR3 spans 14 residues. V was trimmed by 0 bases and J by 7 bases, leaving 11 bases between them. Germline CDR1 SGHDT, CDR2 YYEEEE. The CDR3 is CASSLGRPGNEQFF. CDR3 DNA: TGTGCCAGCAGCTTGGGGCGCCCAGGGAATGAGCAGTTCTTC.

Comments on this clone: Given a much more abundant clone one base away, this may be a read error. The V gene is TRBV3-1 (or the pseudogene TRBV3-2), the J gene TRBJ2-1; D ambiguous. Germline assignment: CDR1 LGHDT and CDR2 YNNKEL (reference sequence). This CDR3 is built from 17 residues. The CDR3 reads CTSSPPLGNLGHNEQFF. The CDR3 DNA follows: TGTACCAGCAGCCCCCCCCTCGGCAATCTCGGACACAATGAGCAGTTCTTC.

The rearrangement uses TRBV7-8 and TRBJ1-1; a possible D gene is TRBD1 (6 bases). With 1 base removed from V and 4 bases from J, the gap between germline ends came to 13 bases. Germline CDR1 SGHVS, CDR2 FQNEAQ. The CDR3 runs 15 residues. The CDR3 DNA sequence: TGTGCCAGCAGCTTAGGAGTGATAGGGGGCACTGAAGCTTTCTTT. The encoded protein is CASSLGVIGGTEAFF.

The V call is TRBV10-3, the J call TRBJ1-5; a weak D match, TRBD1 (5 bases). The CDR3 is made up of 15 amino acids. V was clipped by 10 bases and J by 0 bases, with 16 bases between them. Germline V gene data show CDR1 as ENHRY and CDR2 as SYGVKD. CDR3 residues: CATHSTADSNQPQHF. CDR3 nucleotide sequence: TGTGCCACCCACTCGACAGCAGATAGCAATCAGCCCCAGCATTTT.

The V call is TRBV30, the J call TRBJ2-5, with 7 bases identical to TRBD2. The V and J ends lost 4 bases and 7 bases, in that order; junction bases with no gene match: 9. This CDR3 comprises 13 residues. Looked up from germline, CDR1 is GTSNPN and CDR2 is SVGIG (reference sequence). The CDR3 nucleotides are TGTGCCTGGACAATCGGACTAGAAGGGACCCAGTACTTC. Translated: CAWTIGLEGTQYF.

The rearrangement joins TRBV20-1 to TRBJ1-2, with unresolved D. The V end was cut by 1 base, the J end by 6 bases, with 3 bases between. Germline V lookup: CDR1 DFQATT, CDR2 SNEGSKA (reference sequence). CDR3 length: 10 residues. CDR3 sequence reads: CSARGDGYTF. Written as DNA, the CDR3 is TGCAGTGCTAGAGGTGATGGCTACACCTTC.